Listed here are 25 T cell receptor beta chains from one sample, sequenced in a study of shared T cell receptors in the human thymus. The table came from immunoSEQ multiplex PCR; TCRdb's copy has only in-frame clones and leaves some out. The top ten clones hold more than 0.01% of a sample with 700,000 or so clones, roughly 88% of them seen once. These data also formed part of another study, on human thymus T cells.

The sample consisted of thymocytes. These receptors came from a girl less than two years old with a congenital heart defect.

The chain links TRBV6-6 to TRBJ1-1, with TRBD1 matching over 7 bases. The CDR3 has 14 amino acids. J lost 3 bases, V lost 5 bases, and 6 bases had no gene match. CDR1 is MNHNY and CDR2 is SVGAGI in the germline V gene (reference sequence). CDR3 protein: CASSADRVDTEAFF. In nucleotides, the CDR3 is TGTGCCAGCAGTGCCGACAGGGTTGACACTGAAGCTTTCTTT.

This clone was detected a few times. The chain employs TRBV15 and TRBJ1-1; D possibly corresponds to TRBD1 (6 bases). CDR3 size: 19 residues. The V gene lost 2 bases and the J gene lost 1 base, with 23 bases spanning the gap. Germline CDR1 and CDR2: LNHNV and YYDKDF (reference sequence). CDR3: CATSRPGDTGPETNTEAFF. CDR3 coding DNA: TGTGCCACCAGCAGACCTGGGGACACCGGCCCTGAGACGAACACTGAAGCTTTCTTT.

The chain couples TRBV6-5 to TRBJ2-7; 8 nucleotides align to TRBD2. The junction had 6 bases not matched to a gene; V was cut back by 0 bases and J by 2 bases. The CDR3 spans 16 residues. CDR1 and CDR2 from the germline V gene are MNHEY and SVGAGI. The CDR3 region has the DNA TGTGCCAGCAGTTACTCGACGGGGGGGCGGACCTACGAGCAGTACTTC. Amino acids: CASSYSTGGRTYEQYF.

The chain employs TRBV19 and TRBJ2-5, with D hard to call. The germline V and J ends were trimmed by 5 bases and 5 bases, with 9 bases remaining between them. Germline V gene sequence: CDR1 LNHDA, CDR2 SQIVND (reference sequence). CDR3 length equals 12 residues. CDR3 sequence (DNA): TGTGCCAGTAGTTTGGGCAGGGAGACCCAGTACTTC. It yields the protein CASSLGRETQYF.

This clone was observed once. The rearrangement links TRBV10-3 to TRBJ1-2; 7 nucleotides line up with TRBD1. Germline V lookup: CDR1 ENHRY, CDR2 SYGVKD. The CDR3 loop spans 15 amino acids. Unmatched junction bases numbered 5, after V lost 2 bases and J lost 2 bases. CDR3 residues: CAISEDRDQNYGYTF. The CDR3 bases are TGTGCCATCAGTGAGGACAGGGATCAAAACTATGGCTACACCTTC.

V usage is TRBV30 and J usage is TRBJ1-5; no clear D. CDR3 size: 14 residues. Trimming took off 1 base at V and 0 bases at J, with 7 bases between the two ends. Germline CDR1 GTSNPN, CDR2 SVGIG (reference sequence). The DNA of the CDR3 is TGTGCCTGGAGTGGAGTTAATAGCAATCAGCCCCAGCATTTT. It yields the protein CAWSGVNSNQPQHF.

The V and J genes are TRBV10-1 and TRBJ2-3; 9 bases align to TRBD2. CDR1 WNHNN and CDR2 SYGVQD come from the germline V gene (reference sequence). The CDR3 length is 20 residues. Trimming cost V 3 bases and J 2 bases; bases outside gene matches: 18. CDR3 sequence (DNA): TGCGCCAGCAGTGACAGCCAAGCGGGGGGACCGGTAGGATTCACAGATACGCAGTATTTT. It encodes CASSDSQAGGPVGFTDTQYF.

The rearrangement joins TRBV7-6 to TRBJ2-5; D perhaps matches TRBD1 (6 bases). The V and J ends lost 5 bases and 5 bases respectively, with 12 bases between them. This CDR3 comprises 13 residues. Germline V gene lookup returns CDR1 SGHVS and CDR2 FNYEAQ. The CDR3 nucleotides are TGTGCCAGCAGCCCAGGACAGCAGGAGACCCAGTACTTC. Its translation: CASSPGQQETQYF.

The chain employs TRBV10-3 and TRBJ1-6, with D perhaps matching TRBD1 (6 bases). CDR3 size: 15 residues. Germline CDR1 is ENHRY and CDR2 is SYGVKD. V gave up 6 bases and J gave up 6 bases, with 15 bases separating them. CDR3 loop: CAIREKGGTNSPLHF. For the CDR3, the DNA is TGTGCCATCAGGGAAAAGGGGGGGACTAATTCACCCCTCCACTTT.

The chain combines TRBV10-1 with TRBJ1-5, with D possibly being TRBD1 (5 bases). V lost 10 bases and J lost 0, with 31 bases in between. This CDR3 spans 20 amino acids. Germline assignment: CDR1 WNHNN and CDR2 SYGVQD (reference sequence). The CDR3 here is CATKQGPAGWEPDSNQPQHF. CDR3 DNA: TGCGCCACTAAGCAGGGCCCTGCCGGGTGGGAACCCGATAGCAATCAGCCCCAGCATTTT.

The chain carries TRBV6-5 and TRBJ2-1, with unresolved D. V was clipped by 4 bases and J by 0 bases, with 10 bases between them. The CDR3 is made up of 15 amino acids. CDR1 and CDR2 (germline): MNHEY, SVGAGI. CDR3 region: CASSSTLSSYNEQFF. The CDR3 region has the DNA TGTGCCAGCAGTTCGACACTTAGCTCCTACAATGAGCAGTTCTTC.

The chain uses TRBV4-1 and TRBJ1-1; D is uncertain. Between the trimmed V and J ends, which lost 1 base and 1 base, there was a span of 10 bases. CDR3 length: 15 residues. Germline lookup yields CDR1 MGHRA and CDR2 YSYEKL. The CDR3 sequence is CASSQATESNTEAFF. The CDR3 nucleotides are TGCGCCAGCAGCCAAGCTACAGAATCGAACACTGAAGCTTTCTTT.

The rearrangement uses TRBV5-6 and TRBJ1-4; D is unresolved. The V gene's germline CDR1 is SGHDT and CDR2 YYEEEE. CDR3 length equals 14 residues. The germline V and J ends were trimmed by 2 bases and 3 bases, with 8 bases remaining between them. The CDR3: CASSFGGSNEKLFF. CDR3 coding DNA: TGTGCCAGCAGCTTTGGAGGATCTAATGAAAAACTGTTTTTT.

This chain uses TRBV27 with TRBJ2-7; 12 positions agree with TRBD1. V lost 6 bases to trimming and J lost 5 bases; unmatched junction nucleotides: 17. CDR1 MNHEY and CDR2 SMNVEV come from the germline V gene (reference sequence). The CDR3 sequence is 18 residues long. The CDR3 DNA follows: TGTGCCAGCAGCTCCCTGGGTTCCCGGGACAGGGGGCGGAACGAGCAGTACTTC. Protein sequence: CASSSLGSRDRGRNEQYF.

This CDR3 is CASRQGSPYQPQHF. DNA for the CDR3: TGTGCCAGCAGGCAGGGCTCCCCCTATCAGCCCCAGCATTTT. V is TRBV6-1 and J is TRBJ1-5; the D gene is possibly TRBD1 (5 bases). Germline V lookup: CDR1 MNHNS, CDR2 SASEGT. Trimming removed 6 bases from V and 5 bases from J, with 14 bases in between. The CDR3 contains 14 residues.

This sequence joins TRBV5-8 and TRBJ1-2, with TRBD1 as a possible D gene (5 bases). The CDR3 sequence is 16 residues long. V was pared by 5 bases and J by 0 bases, with 17 bases between. Germline assignment: CDR1 SGHTS and CDR2 YDEGEE. CDR3 region: CASRKRQGNANYGYTF. The CDR3, as DNA: TGTGCCAGCAGGAAACGTCAGGGTAACGCTAACTATGGCTACACCTTC.

The chain recombines TRBV19 with TRBJ2-7; D might be TRBD2 (5 bases). The CDR3 loop spans 16 amino acids. CDR1 and CDR2 (germline): LNHDA, SQIVND (reference sequence). Trimming pared 2 bases from V and 0 bases from J, leaving 14 bases between. This CDR3 reads CASSISAGGRSYEQYF. Written as DNA, the CDR3 is TGTGCCAGTAGTATATCGGCCGGAGGACGCTCCTACGAGCAGTACTTC.

The genes are TRBV11-3 and TRBJ2-1, with D possibly matching TRBD1 (6 bases). Germline CDR1 SGHNT, CDR2 YENEEA. V was shortened by 1 base and J by 0 bases, with 16 bases between the two germline ends. The CDR3 runs 18 residues. CDR3 protein: CASSLGRGGHLSYNEQFF. The CDR3 nucleotides are TGTGCCAGCAGCTTAGGCCGAGGGGGACACCTCTCCTACAATGAGCAGTTCTTC.

The chain uses TRBV27 and TRBJ2-7; TRBD1 matches 7 bases. The CDR3 extends over 14 amino acids. V was pared by 5 bases and J by 3 bases, with 7 bases of the junction left unmatched. Per germline, CDR1 MNHEY and CDR2 SMNVEV (reference sequence). CDR3: CASSRGGRNYEQYF. CDR3 bases: TGTGCCAGCAGTCGAGGGGGCAGAAACTACGAGCAGTACTTC.

The chain joins TRBV5-6 to TRBJ1-3, with 7 bases aligning to TRBD1. Germline CDR1 reads SGHDT; CDR2 reads YYEEEE. The CDR3 length is 17 residues. Trimming removed 4 bases from V and 4 bases from J; junction bases left unmatched: 14. CDR3 coding DNA: TGTGCCAGCAGCACGAAGACAGGGTTCGAAAGGGGAAACACCATATATTTT. Amino acids: CASSTKTGFERGNTIYF.

This clone was detected only once. This rearrangement joins TRBV7-2 to TRBJ1-6; D is undetermined. Germline lookup yields CDR1 SGHTA and CDR2 FQGNSA. The CDR3 is 12 residues long. V shed 3 bases and J shed 7 bases, with 4 bases lying between them. CDR3 nucleotide sequence: TGTGCCAGCAGCTTCGGGAATTCACCCCTCCACTTT. Translating it yields CASSFGNSPLHF.

The chain recombines TRBV10-1 with TRBJ2-1; 9 bases align to TRBD1. CDR1 and CDR2 (germline): WNHNN, SYGVQD (reference sequence). With 8 bases clipped from V and 5 bases from J, the junction kept 4 bases outside the gene matches. This CDR3 has 13 amino acids. The CDR3 nucleotides are TGCGCCAGCTCGGGACAGGGCGACAATGAGCAGTTCTTC. Amino acid sequence: CASSGQGDNEQFF.

The chain recombines TRBV5-1 with TRBJ2-1; TRBD1 aligns across 12 bases. The J segment lost 8 bases and the V segment lost 1 base, leaving 10 bases of the junction unmatched. Germline V lookup: CDR1 SGHRS, CDR2 YFSETQ. There are 17 residues in the CDR3. CDR3 sequence: CASSLFRSGTGGDEQFF. CDR3 nucleotide sequence: TGCGCCAGCAGCTTGTTTAGGAGCGGGACAGGGGGCGATGAGCAGTTCTTC.

This clone was seen once. The chain links TRBV5-1 to TRBJ2-5; perhaps TRBD1 as D (6 bases). Germline CDR1 and CDR2: SGHRS and YFSETQ. CDR3 size: 12 residues. Between the trimmed V and J ends, which lost 5 bases and 3 bases, there was a span of 8 bases. This CDR3 is CASRTGEETQYF. For the CDR3, the DNA is TGCGCCAGCAGGACAGGCGAAGAGACCCAGTACTTC.

This clone has only a few counts. The CDR3 is CASRVRDRGGLGEAFF. The CDR3 DNA follows: TGTGCCAGCAGAGTCCGGGACAGGGGCGGGTTAGGTGAAGCTTTCTTT. The genes are TRBV27 and TRBJ1-1; 10 nucleotides agree with TRBD1. This CDR3 has 16 residues. Trimming cost V 6 bases and J 7 bases; bases outside gene matches: 14. Germline V lookup: CDR1 MNHEY, CDR2 SMNVEV (reference sequence).